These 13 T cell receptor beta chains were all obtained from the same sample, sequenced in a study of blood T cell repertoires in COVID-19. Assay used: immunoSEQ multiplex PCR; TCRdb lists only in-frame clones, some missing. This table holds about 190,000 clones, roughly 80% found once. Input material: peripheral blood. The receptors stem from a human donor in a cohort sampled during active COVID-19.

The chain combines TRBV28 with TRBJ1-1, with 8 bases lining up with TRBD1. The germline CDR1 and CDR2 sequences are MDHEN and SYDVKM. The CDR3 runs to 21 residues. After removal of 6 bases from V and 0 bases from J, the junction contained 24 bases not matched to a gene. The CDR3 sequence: CASRREGTGHNQIQMNTEAFF. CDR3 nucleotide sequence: TGTGCCAGCAGAAGAGAGGGGACAGGCCACAACCAGATTCAAATGAACACTGAAGCTTTCTTT. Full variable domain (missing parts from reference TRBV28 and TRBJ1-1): DVKVTQSSRYLVKRTGEKVFLECVQDMDHENMFWYRQDPGLGLRLIYFSYDVKMKEKGDIPEGYSVSREKKERFSLILESASTNQTSMYLCASRREGTGHNQIQMNTEAFFGQGTRLTVV.

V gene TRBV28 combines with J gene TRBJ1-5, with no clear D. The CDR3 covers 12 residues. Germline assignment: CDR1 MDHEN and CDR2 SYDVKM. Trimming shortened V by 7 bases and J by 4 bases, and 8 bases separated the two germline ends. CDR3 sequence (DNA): TGTGCCAGCACCAAACTTAATCAGCCCCAGCATTTT. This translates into CASTKLNQPQHF.

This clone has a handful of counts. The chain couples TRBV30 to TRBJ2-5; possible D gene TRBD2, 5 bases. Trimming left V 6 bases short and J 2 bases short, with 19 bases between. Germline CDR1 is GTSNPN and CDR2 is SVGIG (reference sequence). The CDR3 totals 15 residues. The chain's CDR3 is CACHAFEGRQETQYF. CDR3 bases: TGTGCCTGCCACGCCTTTGAAGGGAGACAAGAGACCCAGTACTTC.

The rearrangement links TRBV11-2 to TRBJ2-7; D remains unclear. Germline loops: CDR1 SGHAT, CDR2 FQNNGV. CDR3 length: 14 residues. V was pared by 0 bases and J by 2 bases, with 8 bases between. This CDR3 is CASSLDLRTYEQYF. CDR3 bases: TGTGCCAGCAGCTTAGACCTTAGAACCTACGAGCAGTACTTC.

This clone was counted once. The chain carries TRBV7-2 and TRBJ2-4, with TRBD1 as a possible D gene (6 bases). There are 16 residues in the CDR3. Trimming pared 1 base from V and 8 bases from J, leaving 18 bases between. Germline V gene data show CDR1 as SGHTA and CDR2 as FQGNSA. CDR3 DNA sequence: TGTGCCAGCAGCTTAGGCTCGACAGGTTGGCGGGACATTCAGTACTTC. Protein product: CASSLGSTGWRDIQYF.

CDR3 DNA sequence: TGTGCCAGTAGTACCGATACAGGGCCCGGTGGTATTTCACCCCTCCACTTT. Translating gives CASSTDTGPGGISPLHF. The chain links TRBV19 to TRBJ1-6; TRBD1 is a possible D gene (6 bases). The V gene lost 4 bases and the J gene lost 9 bases, with 22 bases spanning the gap. The CDR3 contains 17 residues. Germline V gene data show CDR1 as LNHDA and CDR2 as SQIVND (reference sequence).

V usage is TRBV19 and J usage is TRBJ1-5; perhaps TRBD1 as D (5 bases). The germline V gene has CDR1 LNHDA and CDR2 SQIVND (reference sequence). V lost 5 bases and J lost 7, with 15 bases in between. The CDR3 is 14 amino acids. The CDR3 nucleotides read TGTGCCAGTAGTCCCGGACAAGCCGGGCAGCCCCAGCATTTT. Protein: CASSPGQAGQPQHF.

The CDR3: CASGTGARENTEAFF. CDR3 nucleotide sequence: TGTGCCTCTGGGACAGGGGCCCGAGAGAACACTGAAGCTTTCTTT. The chain links TRBV30 to TRBJ1-1; 10 bases fit TRBD1. Germline V gene lookup returns CDR1 GTSNPN and CDR2 SVGIG (reference sequence). CDR3 length equals 15 residues. Unmatched junction bases numbered 9, after V lost 7 bases and J lost 1 base.

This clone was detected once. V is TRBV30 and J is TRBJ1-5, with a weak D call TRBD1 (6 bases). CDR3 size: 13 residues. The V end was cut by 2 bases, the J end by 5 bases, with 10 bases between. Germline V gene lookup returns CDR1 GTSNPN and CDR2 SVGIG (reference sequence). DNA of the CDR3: TGTGCCTGGAGTTCGGGGGGCGATCAGCCCCAGCATTTT. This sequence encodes CAWSSGGDQPQHF.

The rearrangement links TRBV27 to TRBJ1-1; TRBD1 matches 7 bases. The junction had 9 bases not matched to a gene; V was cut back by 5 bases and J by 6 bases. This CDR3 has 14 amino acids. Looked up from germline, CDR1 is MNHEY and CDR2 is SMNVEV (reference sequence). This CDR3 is CASSVQGFNAEAFF. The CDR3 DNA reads TGTGCCAGCAGTGTACAGGGGTTTAACGCTGAAGCTTTCTTT.

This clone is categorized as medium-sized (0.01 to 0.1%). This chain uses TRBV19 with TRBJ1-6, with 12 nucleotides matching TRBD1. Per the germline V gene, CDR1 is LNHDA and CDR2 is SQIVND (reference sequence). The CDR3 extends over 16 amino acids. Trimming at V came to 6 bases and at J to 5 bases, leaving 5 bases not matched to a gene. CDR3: CASRSGTGGNNSPLHF. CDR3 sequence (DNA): TGTGCCAGTAGAAGCGGGACAGGGGGCAATAATTCACCCCTCCACTTT.

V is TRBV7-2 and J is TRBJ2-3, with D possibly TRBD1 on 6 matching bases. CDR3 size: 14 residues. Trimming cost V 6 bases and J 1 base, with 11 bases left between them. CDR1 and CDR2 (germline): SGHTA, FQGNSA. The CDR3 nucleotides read TGTGCCAGCAGGTGGACAGCCGGCACAGATACGCAGTATTTT. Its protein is CASRWTAGTDTQYF.

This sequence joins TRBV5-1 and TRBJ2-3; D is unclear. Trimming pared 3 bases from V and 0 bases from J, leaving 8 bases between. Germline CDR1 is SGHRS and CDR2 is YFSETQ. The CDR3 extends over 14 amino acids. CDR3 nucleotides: TGCGCCAGCAGCTCCCTAACTAGCACAGATACGCAGTATTTT. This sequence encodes CASSSLTSTDTQYF.